This paragraph reports one T cell receptor (beta chain). Its antigen is unidentified. This specimen belongs to a study of CD8 T cells in Susac syndrome. Study results and limitations: By the study's own acknowledgment, its TCR sequencing and HLA analysis included relatively few individuals.

Sequencing of TCR beta was performed on blood CD8+ T cells and on blood CD4+ T cells. TEMRA cells underwent FACS enrichment and CD8+ and CD4+ T cells underwent negative isolation. With 5 bases clipped from V and 5 bases from J, the junction kept 11 bases outside the gene matches. The CDR3 extends over 15 amino acids. Germline lookup yields CDR1 PRHDT and CDR2 FYEKMQ (reference sequence). Random hexamers served to reverse transcribe roughly 0.45 to 1 ug RNA. TCR beta CDR3 was amplified by immunoSEQ covering 54 Vbeta and 13 Jbeta. One entry per CDR3 protein results from TCRdb running MiXCR on the immunoSEQ multiplex PCR reads. Of more than 95,000 distinct CDR3 sequences in the sample, 85% to 95% were seen once.

Material: CD8+ T cells from PBMCs. The chain couples TRBV13 to TRBJ2-5; 7 bases line up with TRBD1. This sequence was found in a human donor with multiple sclerosis. CDR3 amino acids: CASSRNRGPRETQYF. CDR3 DNA sequence: TGTGCCAGCAGCCGAAACAGGGGACCCAGGGAGACCCAGTACTTC.